The 28 T cell receptor beta chains below come from one sample, sequenced in a study of Graves' ophthalmopathy and Graves' hyperthyroidism. TCR beta CDR3 amplification used RNA transcripts. An opening RT-PCR round employed HTBI primers and preceded a second-round multiplex PCR. MiXCR, run by TCRdb on the multiplex PCR reads, gives a single entry per CDR3 protein. The sample yields some 1.1 million distinct CDR3 sequences, 35% to 45% seen once. Sequenced: peripheral blood or thyroid tissue (not recorded which). Every receptor here comes from an adult man with Graves' hyperthyroidism.

With respect to this clonotype: At one end the junction does not follow the germline gene, possibly because of a read error. This chain joins TRBV2 and TRBJ2-7, with 7 bases that match TRBD1. The CDR3 totals 13 residues. Germline V CDR1 and CDR2: SNHLY, FYNNEI. The CDR3 nucleotides are TGTGCCAGCAGTTCAGGGACAGTCTACGGGCAGTACTTC. This gives the protein CASSSGTVYGQYF.

This clonotype showed up many times. The chain uses TRBV6-5 and TRBJ1-2; tentatively, D is TRBD1 (5 bases). CDR1 and CDR2 (germline): MNHEY, SVGAGI. This CDR3 has 14 residues. The germline V and J ends were trimmed by 11 bases and 1 base, with 17 bases remaining between them. The CDR3 DNA reads TGTGCCGCGACGCCAGGGACGAATAACTATGGCTACACCTTC. Translating it yields CAATPGTNNYGYTF.

In its sample, this clonotype was seen many times. This chain connects TRBV5-1 to TRBJ1-2; D is unresolved. Germline loops: CDR1 SGHRS, CDR2 YFSETQ. The V and J ends lost 2 bases and 0 bases respectively, with 5 bases between them. The CDR3 is 13 residues long. The CDR3 is CASSFETNYGYTF. CDR3 bases: TGCGCCAGCAGCTTTGAAACTAACTATGGCTACACCTTC.

As to this clonotype: The conserved final phenylalanine or tryptophan is absent from the CDR3, which likely points to a read error. The chain has TRBV2 and TRBJ2-7; D remains ambiguous. From germline, CDR1 is SNHLY and CDR2 FYNNEI. This CDR3 is 15 amino acids long. The V gene lost 7 bases and the J gene lost 0 bases, with 16 bases spanning the gap. CDR3 protein: CASTGRSVHSYEQYL. CDR3 in DNA: TGTGCCAGCACCGGTCGCTCGGTCCACTCCTACGAGCAGTACCTC.

Regarding this clonotype: Sequence at one end of the junction differs from germline and may be a read error. The chain couples TRBV11-2 to TRBJ2-7; TRBD1 is a possible D gene (5 bases). Germline V gives CDR1 SGHAT, CDR2 FQNNGV. This CDR3 has 14 amino acids. CDR3 sequence reads: CTSTPTPGLYEQYF. Written as DNA, the CDR3 is TGTACCAGCACCCCAACCCCAGGGCTCTACGAGCAGTACTTC.

In this sample, this clonotype turned up a few times. The chain links TRBV18 to TRBJ2-5, with a weak D call TRBD2 (5 bases). Germline V CDR1 and CDR2: KGHSH, LQKENI. There are 12 residues in the CDR3. V was cut by 0 bases and J by 9 bases, with 8 bases left in between. In DNA, the CDR3 is TGTGCCAGCTCACCACCCTCCGGGGCCCAGTACTTC. Amino acid sequence: CASSPPSGAQYF.

The genes are TRBV11-2 and TRBJ2-3, with D possibly matching TRBD2 (5 bases). The CDR3 runs 13 residues. Looked up from germline, CDR1 is SGHAT and CDR2 is FQNNGV. V shed 4 bases and J shed 4 bases, with 9 bases lying between them. The CDR3, as DNA: TGTGCCAGCAGCTGGACTCCTGCAGATACGCAGTATTTT. Translating gives CASSWTPADTQYF.

This clonotype was detected a few times. V usage is TRBV4-1 and J usage is TRBJ1-4; D is undetermined. The V gene lost 0 bases and the J gene lost 7 bases, with 18 bases spanning the gap. The CDR3 is made up of 17 amino acids. The V gene's germline CDR1 is MGHRA and CDR2 YSYEKL. CDR3 loop: CASSQDPFRRSGEKLFF. DNA for the CDR3: TGCGCCAGCAGCCAAGACCCGTTTCGTAGGAGCGGTGAAAAACTGTTTTTT.

Here the CDR3 DNA reads TGTGCCGGGGGGAGGGGAGACTATGGCTACACCTTC. Its translation: CAGGRGDYGYTF. This chain connects TRBV11-2 to TRBJ1-2, with D possibly TRBD1 on 5 matching bases. There are 12 residues in the CDR3. V lost 11 bases and J lost 3, with 13 bases in between. Germline V CDR1 and CDR2: SGHAT, FQNNGV.

This clonotype came up many times. The chain recombines TRBV29-1 with TRBJ2-7; no firm D call. Germline CDR1 is SQVTM and CDR2 is ANQGSEA. V dropped 4 bases and J dropped 5 bases, with 12 bases sitting between them. This CDR3 region has 12 residues. The CDR3 loop is CSVVVGSDEQYF. The CDR3 bases are TGCAGCGTTGTGGTTGGTTCTGACGAGCAGTACTTC.

The table lists this clonotype with a few counts. The chain has TRBV28 and TRBJ1-5; D is unclear. The CDR3 extends over 10 amino acids. V was pared by 10 bases and J by 6 bases, with 7 bases between. The germline V gene has CDR1 MDHEN and CDR2 SYDVKM. The CDR3 is CATSIQPQHF. The CDR3 bases are TGTGCCACCTCGATTCAGCCCCAGCATTTT.

CDR3 nucleotides: TGTGCCAGCAGCGTAGACGGCGTGCAGCCCCTCCACTTT. Its protein is CASSVDGVQPLHF. The chain carries TRBV9 and TRBJ1-6; no reliable D call. Trimming removed 0 bases at V and 13 bases at J, with 11 bases between. CDR1 and CDR2 from the germline V gene are SGDLS and YYNGEE. The CDR3 consists of 13 residues.

The rearrangement links TRBV7-9 to TRBJ1-5; no clear D. In germline, CDR1 is SEHNR, CDR2 FQNEAQ (reference sequence). V lost 2 bases and J lost 2, with 13 bases in between. CDR3 length equals 16 residues. The CDR3 bases are TGTGCCAGCAGCTTAAGGCGCGGCGTTCGCAATCAGCCCCAGCATTTT. Its translation: CASSLRRGVRNQPQHF.

This sequence joins TRBV15 and TRBJ2-7; D not resolved. Between the trimmed V and J ends, which lost 0 bases and 7 bases, there was a span of 19 bases. The germline V gene encodes CDR1 LNHNV and CDR2 YYDKDF (reference sequence). The CDR3 extends over 16 amino acids. The CDR3 region is CATSRDRASPVWEQYF. DNA for the CDR3: TGTGCCACCAGCAGAGATAGAGCCAGCCCCGTGTGGGAGCAGTACTTC.

This clonotype was observed many times. The chain uses TRBV19 and TRBJ1-1; the D is unclear. The CDR3 totals 14 residues. The germline V gene has CDR1 LNHDA and CDR2 SQIVND (reference sequence). V was trimmed by 2 bases and J by 0 bases, leaving 7 bases between them. CDR3: CASSITAMNTEAFF. Written as DNA, the CDR3 is TGTGCCAGTAGTATAACAGCCATGAACACTGAAGCTTTCTTT.

Here the CDR3 reads CASSLRRGLGEQYF. As DNA, the CDR3 is TGTGCCAGCAGTTTAAGACGGGGTCTTGGGGAGCAGTACTTC. The rearrangement links TRBV12-3 or TRBV12-4 to TRBJ2-7; possibly TRBD2 for D (5 bases). The length of the CDR3 is 14 residues. V was pared by 2 bases and J by 7 bases, with 15 bases between.

On this clonotype itself: A junction boundary mismatches the germline segment, possibly from a read error. J is TRBJ2-7 and V is TRBV10-3; D gene uncertain. Looked up from germline, CDR1 is ENHRY and CDR2 is SYGVKD. The CDR3 totals 13 residues. The chain's CDR3 is CASSIRRNYEQYF. The CDR3 DNA follows: TGTGCCAGCAGTATCCGGAGAAACTACGAGCAGTACTTC.

This clonotype was observed at least ten times. The chain is built from TRBV25-1 and TRBJ2-2; no clear D gene. Germline-derived CDR1 and CDR2 are MGHDK and SYGVNS. The V gene lost 6 bases and the J gene lost 1 base, with 6 bases spanning the gap. The CDR3 totals 13 residues. The CDR3 DNA follows: TGTGCCAGCAGACCTCAGAACACCGGGGAGCTGTTTTTT. Its protein is CASRPQNTGELFF.

As to this clonotype: A much larger clone sits a single nucleotide away, making a read error possible. The chain carries TRBV20-1 and TRBJ2-5, with 8 bases that match TRBD2. CDR1 DFQATT and CDR2 SNEGSKA come from the germline V gene (reference sequence). The CDR3 is made up of 14 amino acids. V was clipped by 4 bases and J by 7 bases; unmatched bases: 11. The CDR3 sequence is CSATERGPRVTQYF. The CDR3 DNA reads as TGCAGTGCTACCGAGCGGGGGCCGAGGGTGACCCAGTACTTC.

The chain has TRBV15 and TRBJ2-5; TRBD2 matches 10 bases. The germline V gene encodes CDR1 LNHNV and CDR2 YYDKDF (reference sequence). V trimming: 3 bases; J trimming: 0 bases; junction bases outside the gene matches: 10. This CDR3 region has 18 residues. Written as DNA, the CDR3 is TGTGCCACCAGCAGTGAAGTACGGCTAGCGGGAGACCAAGAGACCCAGTACTTC. Protein sequence: CATSSEVRLAGDQETQYF. The full variable domain, rest sourced from reference TRBV15 and TRBJ2-5, is DAMVIQNPRYQVTQFGKPVTLSCSQTLNHNVMYWYQQKSSQAPKLLFHYYDKDFNNEADTPDNFQSRRPNTSFCFLDIRSPGLGDTAMYLCATSSEVRLAGDQETQYFGPGTRLLVL.

Points on this clonotype: This sequence may be a read error, since a much larger clone differs from it by one base. The CDR3 spells CASSLDGKPYEQCF. Here the CDR3 DNA reads TGCGCCAGCAGCTTGGATGGGAAGCCCTACGAGCAGTGCTTC. V gene TRBV5-1 combines with J gene TRBJ2-7, with D unresolved. The germline gives CDR1 SGHRS, CDR2 YFSETQ. The CDR3 length is 14 residues. Together with reference TRBV5-1 and TRBJ2-7, the CDR3 gives the full variable domain: KAGVTQTPRYLIKTRGQQVTLSCSPISGHRSVSWYQQTPGQGLQFLFEYFSETQRNKGNFPGRFSGRQFSNSRSEMNVSTLELGDSALYLCASSLDGKPYEQCFGPGTRLTVT.

This clonotype was recorded many times. The rearrangement uses TRBV7-2 and TRBJ1-5; D is unclear. The CDR3 is 14 residues long. Trimming removed 1 base at V and 6 bases at J, with 10 bases between. Germline V lookup: CDR1 SGHTA, CDR2 FQGNSA. In DNA, the CDR3 is TGTGCCAGCAGCTTAGAAGGCCTGGGTCAGCCCCAGCATTTT. This codes for CASSLEGLGQPQHF.

This clonotype was seen ten or more times. The CDR3 DNA is TGTGCCAGCAGCTTAACCTCTGGGACAGGGATCCTGAACTATGGCTACACCTTC. This encodes CASSLTSGTGILNYGYTF. This chain connects TRBV7-2 to TRBJ1-2; 9 bases map to TRBD1. CDR1 and CDR2 (germline): SGHTA, FQGNSA. Germline trimming cut 2 bases from V and 2 bases from J; bases unmatched to any gene: 12. This CDR3 is 18 amino acids long.

The V gene is TRBV28, the J gene TRBJ1-1, with a tentative D call TRBD1 (5 bases). This CDR3 has 9 amino acids. Trimming shortened V by 6 bases and J by 12 bases, and 8 bases separated the two germline ends. Germline values: CDR1 MDHEN, CDR2 SYDVKM. CDR3 loop: CASRRGPFF. The CDR3 nucleotides read TGTGCCAGCAGGAGGGGACCTTTCTTT.

The V call is TRBV4-3, the J call TRBJ2-7; 9 bases are a match to TRBD1. The germline gives CDR1 LGHNA, CDR2 YSLEER. V trimming: 0 bases; J trimming: 7 bases; junction bases outside the gene matches: 7. This CDR3 contains 15 residues. The CDR3 spells CASSQEGTGRGEQYF. DNA for the CDR3: TGCGCCAGCAGCCAAGAAGGGACAGGGAGGGGAGAGCAGTACTTC.

This clonotype occurred many times. The J gene is TRBJ2-7, the V gene TRBV20-1; D perhaps matches TRBD1 (6 bases). Deletions cut 4 bases from V and 5 bases from J, with 12 bases between. This CDR3 has 12 amino acids. Germline CDR1 is DFQATT and CDR2 is SNEGSKA (reference sequence). The CDR3 DNA reads as TGCAGTGCTACCTTACAGGGAGACGAGCAGTACTTC. It yields the protein CSATLQGDEQYF.

The chain employs TRBV5-1 and TRBJ1-2; D gene unclear. There are 12 residues in the CDR3. The germline V gene has CDR1 SGHRS and CDR2 YFSETQ. V was shortened by 4 bases and J by 4 bases, with 8 bases between the two germline ends. CDR3 in DNA: TGCGCCAGCAGCGACGGGATCTATGGCTACACCTTC. The encoded protein is CASSDGIYGYTF.

The table lists this clonotype with many counts. This rearrangement joins TRBV27 to TRBJ1-1, with 7 bases that match TRBD1. Trimming took 6 bases from V and 4 from J; bases not matched to a gene: 2. CDR3 length: 12 residues. Germline loops: CDR1 MNHEY, CDR2 SMNVEV (reference sequence). The CDR3 DNA reads TGTGCCAGCAGAGCAGGGGGCACTGAAGCTTTCTTT. Translated, it gives CASRAGGTEAFF.